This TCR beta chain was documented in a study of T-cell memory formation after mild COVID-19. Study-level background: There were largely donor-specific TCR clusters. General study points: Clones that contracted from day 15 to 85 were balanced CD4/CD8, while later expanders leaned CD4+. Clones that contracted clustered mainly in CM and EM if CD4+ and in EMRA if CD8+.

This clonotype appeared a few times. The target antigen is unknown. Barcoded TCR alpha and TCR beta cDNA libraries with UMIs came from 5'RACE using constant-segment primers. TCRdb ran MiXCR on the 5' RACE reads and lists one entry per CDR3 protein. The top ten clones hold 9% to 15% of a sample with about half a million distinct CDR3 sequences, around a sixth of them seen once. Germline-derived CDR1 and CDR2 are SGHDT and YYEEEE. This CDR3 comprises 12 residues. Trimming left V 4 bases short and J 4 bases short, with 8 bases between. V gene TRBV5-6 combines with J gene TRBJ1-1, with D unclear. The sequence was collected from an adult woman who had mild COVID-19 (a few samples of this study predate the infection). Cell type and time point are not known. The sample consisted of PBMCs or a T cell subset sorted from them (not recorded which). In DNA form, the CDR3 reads TGTGCCAGCAGCCGCCCGAGCACTGAAGCTTTCTTT. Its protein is CASSRPSTEAFF.